Listed below are T cell receptor beta chains from one sample, sequenced in a study of CD8 T cells in ankylosing spondylitis. TCRdb reprocessed the 5' RACE reads via MiXCR and lists one record per CDR3 protein. The sample carries about 320,000 distinct CDR3 sequences, under 14% recorded once. Sequenced material: blood, either unsorted or a sorted T cell fraction (not recorded which). The source is a female donor with ankylosing spondylitis or in good health (not recorded which). Both conserved end residues are part of each CDR3. Each record gives: J gene, D gene, clone size, V gene, CDR3 protein, CDR3 DNA. The D gene is left open where the match is weak. The size field is filled for only some rows; it gives once, few, many or a size class.

TRBJ1-1,.,few,TRBV3-1,CASSQEGLQAFF,TGTGCCAGCAGCCAAGAGGGACTCCAAGCTTTCTTT
TRBJ1-2,TRBD1,few,TRBV5-1,CASRRETGIGRMHTF,TGCGCCAGCCGGAGAGAGACAGGGATCGGTCGGATGCACACCTTC
TRBJ1-5,.,.,TRBV20-1,CSASFSTGSNQPQHF,TGCAGTGCTAGTTTTTCGACAGGTAGCAATCAGCCCCAGCATTTT
TRBJ2-1,.,few,TRBV5-1,CASTLGGGIYREQFF,TGCGCCAGCACCCTTGGGGGGGGCATTTATCGTGAGCAGTTCTTC
TRBJ2-1,.,many,TRBV20-1,CSARVRTNYNEQFF,TGCAGTGCTAGAGTAAGGACGAACTACAATGAGCAGTTCTTC
TRBJ1-4,.,many,TRBV5-1,CASGRERNEKLFF,TGCGCCAGCGGAAGAGAAAGAAATGAAAAACTGTTTTTT
TRBJ2-1,.,many,TRBV5-1,CASSFDLGEQFF,TGCGCCAGCAGCTTTGACCTGGGTGAGCAGTTCTTC
TRBJ2-3,.,many,TRBV9,CASSGGTRAPPDTQYF,TGTGCCAGCAGCGGCGGGACCCGCGCGCCCCCAGATACGCAGTATTTT
TRBJ2-3,.,many,TRBV7-2,CASSRGQSTDTQYF,TGTGCCAGCAGCCGGGGACAAAGCACAGATACGCAGTATTTT
TRBJ2-7,.,many,TRBV5-1,CASSVDNSYEQYF,TGCGCCAGCAGCGTGGACAACTCCTACGAGCAGTACTTC
TRBJ2-2,.,many,TRBV7-6,CASSFSVNTGELFF,TGTGCCAGCAGCTTTAGCGTGAACACCGGGGAGCTGTTTTTT
TRBJ2-5,.,few,TRBV5-4,CASSSDSIEETQYF,TGTGCCAGCAGCTCGGACTCGATTGAAGAGACCCAGTACTTC
TRBJ2-1,.,many,TRBV6-2/TRBV6-3,CASRGTYNEQFF,TGTGCCAGCAGGGGTACCTACAATGAGCAGTTCTTC
TRBJ1-5,TRBD1,many,TRBV6-1,CASRWDRGNQPQHF,TGTGCCAGCAGGTGGGACAGGGGTAATCAGCCCCAGCATTTT
TRBJ1-2,.,many,TRBV18,CASSPQQDNYGYTF,TGTGCCAGCTCACCTCAACAAGATAACTATGGCTACACCTTC
TRBJ2-3,.,many,TRBV7-7,CASSLAQWDTQYF,TGTGCTAGCAGCTTAGCGCAGTGGGATACGCAGTATTTT
TRBJ2-7,TRBD1,many,TRBV27,CASRTGEHEQYF,TGTGCCAGCAGGACAGGGGAACACGAGCAGTACTTC
TRBJ2-2,TRBD2,few,TRBV20-1,CSATSGRLTGELFF,TGCAGTGCAACTAGCGGGAGGTTAACCGGGGAGCTGTTTTTT
TRBJ2-4,TRBD2,.,TRBV18,CASSSSRVAGGKNIQYF,TGTGCCAGCTCATCGTCCCGGGTAGCGGGAGGCAAAAACATTCAGTACTTC
TRBJ2-7,TRBD1,.,TRBV6-4,CASKSPGTGGREQYF,TGTGCCAGCAAAAGCCCCGGGACAGGGGGACGCGAGCAGTACTTC
TRBJ1-6,TRBD1,many,TRBV11-2,CASSPYRGLSSYNSPLHF,TGTGCCAGCAGCCCCTACAGGGGGCTTAGCTCCTATAATTCACCCCTCCACTTT
TRBJ2-7,.,few,TRBV20-1,CSAQKGGRSSYEQYF,TGCAGTGCCCAAAAGGGGGGCAGGAGCTCCTACGAGCAGTACTTC
TRBJ2-7,.,.,TRBV11-1,CASSLHLSYEQYF,TGTGCCAGCAGCTTGCACCTCTCCTACGAGCAGTACTTC